This T cell receptor beta chain came from a study of molecular identifiers for immune sequencing clone quantification (dated by TCRdb to between 2018 and 2020). Looking at the study overall: For a replicate experiment, the RNA from either about 20,000 or 100,000 naive CD8 T cells was divided into five aliquots, and four of those aliquots went on to sequencing. This methods study benchmarked molecular-identifier clustering-based TCR repertoire sequencing (MIDCIRS) and TCR RNA copy counting, using CD8 T cells to do so.

Comment on this clonotype: Its antigen remains unidentified. The junction departs from germline at one end; a sequencing error may be responsible.

Library preparation employed PCR. Reads for this sample came from a NextSeq 500. Preparation of bulk TCR libraries followed a previously described approach, with the TCR primers listed in Table S5. The Qiagen AllPrep DNA/RNA kit was used to purify total RNA. Before analysis, reads from multiple sequencing runs of the same library were pooled. Concerning the study's data processing: Reads were retained only if their TCR constant sequence matched exactly, and those retained reads were trimmed to 150 nt and grouped according to their 12-nt molecular barcodes. Within each barcode group, reads were sub-clustered at a 15% Levenshtein threshold, and quality-weighted consensus sequences were built per RNA molecule. Non-functional sequences were removed, as were lower-count sequences one edit away from another. Based on fitting two negative binomial distributions, any barcode sub-cluster with under 20% of the maximum read count was discarded. TCRdb reprocessing: public reads trimmed at Q25 with fastp, clones called with MiXCR, in-frame beta chains kept. A single entry per CDR3 protein holds the most common genes and DNA from its merged rows. TCRdb's processing, not the authors', yielded these V and J calls. The sample table holds about 100,000 distinct CDR3 sequences, of which roughly 38% were seen once. The leading ten clones occupy approximately 4% of the sample.

What the research found in general, with its limitations: Highly expanded clone sizes could be underestimated because identical TCR molecules may share a barcode. When barcode sub-clustering was left out, chimeric consensus sequences inflated TCR diversity, with chimeras reaching as high as 47%. The naive libraries included spiked-in Jurkat TCR RNA (about ten copies' worth), and this RNA is not part of the donor repertoire. About 3 recovered TCR RNA copies per cell were obtained by modeling, versus about ten by digital PCR, implying a capture efficiency of 30% to 35%. A single cell's worth of spiked-in Jurkat TCR RNA was reported detectable even among 750,000 to 1,000,000 naive CD8 T cells. In CMV-specific effector cells, clones with more than 20 RNA copies contained over 99% of molecules, whereas in naive cells such clones contained under 1% of molecules.

Libraries of naive CD8 T cells were built from approximately 20,000 to 980,000 sorted cells, with 10%, 30% or 50% of the purified RNA used. Naive CD8 T cells, defined as CD8+CD4-CCR7+CD45RA+, were FACS-sorted into RLT Plus buffer on a BD FACSAria II. To test detection sensitivity, Jurkat RNA equivalent to more than eight TCR copies was spiked into samples of about 18,000-1,000,000 naive CD8 T cells. CD8 T cells were enriched using RosetteSep CD8+ T Cell Enrichment Cocktail and Ficoll-Paque, and the enriched cells then underwent ACK red cell lysis. The germline V gene sets CDR1 to ENHRY and CDR2 to SYGVKD. The CDR3, from cysteine to phenylalanine, totals 12 residues. Just the 36-base CDR3 DNA is kept, in frame starting at base 1.

What was sequenced was naive CD8+ T cells from blood, with Jurkat cell RNA spiked in. Sample cell subset or site, as interpreted from the label and publication: FACS-sorted CD8+CD4-CCR7+CD45RA+ naive T cells. This chain is built from TRBV10-3 and TRBJ2-2; the D gene is perhaps TRBD2, from 5 matching bases. The receptor was isolated from a human donor in good health. Some libraries in this study had Jurkat cell RNA spiked in. This receptor has the CDR3 CAARMNTGELYF. The DNA reads TGTGCCGCCCGGATGAACACCGGGGAGCTGTATTTT.